Shown below are 21 T cell receptor beta chains from a single sample sequenced in a study of early T cells in non-severe SARS-CoV-2 infection. TCRdb ran MiXCR on the 5' RACE reads and lists one entry per CDR3 protein. The table shows approximately 64,000 distinct CDR3 sequences, with more than 15% occurring only once. This specimen was whole blood, taken at baseline. These TCRs come from an adult who was a healthcare worker with PCR-confirmed SARS-CoV-2 infection or an uninfected control (not recorded which).

This clonotype was seen more than once but under ten times. The V gene is TRBV30, the J gene TRBJ2-1; 7 nucleotides align to TRBD2. Germline CDR1 reads GTSNPN; CDR2 reads SVGIG (reference sequence). CDR3 length: 14 residues. V lost 3 bases and J lost 2; bases outside the gene matches: 4. The CDR3 reads CAWSVAGPYNEQFF. For the CDR3, the DNA is TGTGCCTGGAGCGTAGCGGGCCCCTACAATGAGCAGTTCTTC.

On this clonotype: Germline is not matched at one junction end, which may reflect a read error. This chain connects TRBV5-1 to TRBJ1-2; 8 bases map to TRBD1. CDR3 length: 15 amino acids. Germline CDR1 and CDR2: SGHRS and YFSETQ. The DNA for the CDR3 is TGCACCAGCAGGCCATCCCCAGGGGGCCGCGATGGCTACACCTTC. Its translation is CTSRPSPGGRDGYTF. Together with reference TRBV5-1 and TRBJ1-2, the CDR3 gives the full variable domain: KAGVTQTPRYLIKTRGQQVTLSCSPISGHRSVSWYQQTPGQGLQFLFEYFSETQRNKGNFPGRFSGRQFSNSRSEMNVSTLELGDSALYLCTSRPSPGGRDGYTFGSGTRLTVV.

The chain recombines TRBV28 with TRBJ1-1; TRBD1 is a possible D gene (5 bases). V gave up 9 bases and J gave up 1 base, with 15 bases separating them. The CDR3 consists of 14 residues. Germline V CDR1 and CDR2: MDHEN, SYDVKM. CDR3 in amino acids: CASGGPRGNTEAFF. The CDR3 region has the DNA TGTGCCAGTGGCGGACCGAGGGGGAACACTGAAGCTTTCTTT.

This clonotype was found a few times. The J gene is TRBJ1-1, the V gene TRBV12-3 or TRBV12-4, with D maybe TRBD1 (6 bases). V shed 3 bases and J shed 5 bases, with 10 bases lying between them. The CDR3 runs 13 residues. Here the CDR3 reads CASSFGGRTEAFF. In nucleotides, the CDR3 is TGTGCCAGCAGTTTTGGGGGGCGGACTGAAGCTTTCTTT.

This rearrangement joins TRBV20-1 to TRBJ1-4; unclear D gene. V was shortened by 1 base and J by 7 bases, with 10 bases between the two germline ends. Germline V gene data show CDR1 as DFQATT and CDR2 as SNEGSKA (reference sequence). This CDR3 is built from 13 residues. This CDR3 is CSARGSASEKLFF. The CDR3 DNA sequence: TGCAGTGCTAGAGGATCCGCCAGTGAAAAACTGTTTTTT.

The chain combines TRBV20-1 with TRBJ2-5; TRBD1 matches at 9 bases. Looked up from germline, CDR1 is DFQATT and CDR2 is SNEGSKA (reference sequence). This CDR3 is built from 14 residues. J gave up 5 bases and V 5 bases, and 9 bases lay outside the gene matches. CDR3 region: CSAATGGEMETQYF. CDR3 DNA: TGCAGTGCTGCCACAGGGGGCGAAATGGAGACCCAGTACTTC.

The chain combines TRBV5-1 with TRBJ2-1, with D possibly matching TRBD2 (6 bases). Per the germline V gene, CDR1 is SGHRS and CDR2 is YFSETQ. V gave up 0 bases and J gave up 7 bases, with 11 bases separating them. The CDR3 spans 14 residues. Here the CDR3 DNA reads TGCGCCAGCAGCTTGGCGTTTGGGGGGAATGAGCAGTTCTTC. This gives the protein CASSLAFGGNEQFF.

This clonotype was recorded many times. The chain links TRBV5-1 to TRBJ2-7; perhaps D is TRBD1 or TRBD2 (5 bases each). The V gene's germline CDR1 is SGHRS and CDR2 YFSETQ. The ends were cut back, 0 bases at V and 6 bases at J, with 16 bases in the middle. The CDR3 contains 15 residues. The CDR3 sequence is CASSLAPGVGAEQYF. As DNA, the CDR3 is TGCGCCAGCAGCTTGGCGCCCGGAGTCGGGGCCGAGCAGTACTTC.

V gene TRBV20-1 combines with J gene TRBJ2-7; TRBD1 matches at 10 bases. The CDR3 has 14 amino acids. Germline V gene lookup returns CDR1 DFQATT and CDR2 SNEGSKA (reference sequence). Losses at the gene ends were 5 bases for V and 4 bases for J; bases not matched to a gene: 8. CDR3 protein: CSAHPGQGLYEQYF. Here the CDR3 DNA reads TGCAGTGCTCACCCGGGACAGGGGTTGTACGAGCAGTACTTC.

This clonotype has more than one count but fewer than ten. V usage is TRBV29-1 and J usage is TRBJ1-1, with TRBD1 matching 8 bases. The V segment lost 8 bases and the J segment 1 base; nucleotides outside the gene matches: 6. The CDR3 totals 13 residues. Germline-derived CDR1 and CDR2 are SQVTM and ANQGSEA. DNA for the CDR3: TGCAGCACGAACAGGGGGGCGAACACTGAAGCTTTCTTT. It yields the protein CSTNRGANTEAFF.

The rearrangement uses TRBV11-3 and TRBJ1-1; D unresolved. The CDR3 contains 12 residues. The ends were cut back, 3 bases at V and 5 bases at J, with 7 bases in the middle. Germline CDR1 reads SGHNT; CDR2 reads YENEEA. The CDR3 sequence: CASSFGRTEAFF. CDR3 nucleotides: TGTGCCAGCAGCTTTGGGAGGACTGAAGCTTTCTTT.

Points on this clonotype: The germline gene is not matched at one end of the junction; a read error may be the cause. V usage is TRBV7-2 and J usage is TRBJ1-5, with 7 bases that match TRBD1. CDR1 SGHTA and CDR2 FQGNSA come from the germline V gene. The CDR3 has 14 residues. CDR3 DNA sequence: TGTGTCAGCAGTACGGGACAGAAAAATCAGCCCCAGCATTTT. Residues: CVSSTGQKNQPQHF. The whole variable domain, remainder taken from reference TRBV7-2 and TRBJ1-5, is GAGVSQSPSNKVTEKGKDVELRCDPISGHTALYWYRQSLGQGLEFLIYFQGNSAPDKSGLPSDRFSAERTGGSVSTLTIQRTQQEDSAVYLCVSSTGQKNQPQHFGDGTRLSIL.

J is TRBJ2-2 and V is TRBV5-1, with 7 nucleotides matching TRBD1. Unmatched junction bases numbered 6, after V lost 9 bases and J lost 4 bases. CDR3 size: 13 residues. CDR1 is SGHRS and CDR2 is YFSETQ in the germline V gene. CDR3 in amino acids: CAIRQGSTGELFF. DNA of the CDR3: TGCGCCATAAGACAGGGTAGCACCGGGGAGCTGTTTTTT.

This clonotype has more than one count but fewer than ten. CDR3 sequence reads: CASSRIYGYTF. The CDR3 region has the DNA TGTGCCAGCAGTAGGATCTATGGCTACACCTTC. The rearrangement joins TRBV12-3 or TRBV12-4 to TRBJ1-2; D gene uncertain. The ends were cut back, 5 bases at V and 4 bases at J, with 5 bases in the middle. The CDR3 is 11 residues long.

This clonotype was seen ten or more times. The rearrangement uses TRBV6-6 and TRBJ1-4; TRBD1 agrees at 9 bases. The junction had 11 bases not matched to a gene; V was cut back by 4 bases and J by 8 bases. The germline V gene has CDR1 MNHNY and CDR2 SVGAGI (reference sequence). The CDR3 has 16 amino acids. CDR3 bases: TGTGCCAGCAGTTTCCCCCCCGGGACAGGGCGAGAAAAACTGTTTTTT. Translating it yields CASSFPPGTGREKLFF.

This clonotype was seen repeatedly, ten times or more. The V call is TRBV18, the J call TRBJ1-1, with a possible D match to TRBD1 (6 bases). The V and J ends lost 5 bases and 1 base respectively, with 11 bases between them. CDR3 length: 14 residues. Germline V gene lookup returns CDR1 KGHSH and CDR2 LQKENI. CDR3 sequence reads: CASSSGAQNTEAFF. The DNA for the CDR3 is TGTGCCAGCTCATCAGGGGCCCAGAACACTGAAGCTTTCTTT.

V and J are TRBV18 and TRBJ2-5, with 11 bases aligning to TRBD2. The germline V gene has CDR1 KGHSH and CDR2 LQKENI. The CDR3 is 14 amino acids. J was trimmed by 4 bases and V by 5 bases; bases with no gene match: 3. The DNA of the CDR3 is TGTGCCAGCTCAGCAGGACTAGCGGGAGAGACCCAGTACTTC. The encoded protein is CASSAGLAGETQYF.

In this sample, this clonotype turned up many times. The rearrangement links TRBV5-1 to TRBJ2-7; D is possibly TRBD1 (5 bases). Germline CDR1 is SGHRS and CDR2 is YFSETQ. Trimming shortened V by 0 bases and J by 2 bases, and 9 bases separated the two germline ends. The CDR3 totals 14 residues. CDR3 loop: CASSLGRQTYEQYF. The CDR3 DNA follows: TGCGCCAGCAGCTTGGGCAGACAGACCTACGAGCAGTACTTC. Drawing the rest from reference TRBV5-1 and TRBJ2-7, the complete variable domain is KAGVTQTPRYLIKTRGQQVTLSCSPISGHRSVSWYQQTPGQGLQFLFEYFSETQRNKGNFPGRFSGRQFSNSRSEMNVSTLELGDSALYLCASSLGRQTYEQYFGPGTRLTVT.

This clonotype was observed at least ten times. The chain is built from TRBV12-3 or TRBV12-4 and TRBJ2-5; D is perhaps TRBD1 or TRBD2 (5 bases each). V was clipped by 6 bases and J by 7 bases, with 9 bases between them. The CDR3 has 11 residues. Here the CDR3 reads CASRNGGTQYF. DNA for the CDR3: TGTGCCAGCAGAAATGGGGGGACCCAGTACTTC.

This clonotype has more than one count but fewer than ten. The rearrangement joins TRBV18 to TRBJ2-5, with 8 bases lining up with TRBD1. In germline, CDR1 is KGHSH, CDR2 LQKENI. The CDR3 loop spans 13 amino acids. The V segment lost 2 bases and the J segment 4 bases; nucleotides outside the gene matches: 0. CDR3: CASSPGQGETQYF. The DNA of the CDR3 is TGTGCCAGCTCACCAGGACAGGGAGAGACCCAGTACTTC. Complete variable domain (other parts from reference TRBV18 and TRBJ2-5): NAGVMQNPRHLVRRRGQEARLRCSPMKGHSHVYWYRQLPEEGLKFMVYLQKENIIDESGMPKERFSAEFPKEGPSILRIQQVVRGDSAAYFCASSPGQGETQYFGPGTRLLVL.

This clonotype was counted only a few times. The V gene is TRBV7-9, the J gene TRBJ2-1, with 10 bases matching TRBD2. V lost 5 bases and J lost 4; bases outside the gene matches: 5. Per the germline V gene, CDR1 is SEHNR and CDR2 is FQNEAQ (reference sequence). This CDR3 region has 15 residues. DNA for the CDR3: TGTGCCAGCAGCCAGACTAGCGGGTTTTACAATGAGCAGTTCTTC. The encoded protein is CASSQTSGFYNEQFF.